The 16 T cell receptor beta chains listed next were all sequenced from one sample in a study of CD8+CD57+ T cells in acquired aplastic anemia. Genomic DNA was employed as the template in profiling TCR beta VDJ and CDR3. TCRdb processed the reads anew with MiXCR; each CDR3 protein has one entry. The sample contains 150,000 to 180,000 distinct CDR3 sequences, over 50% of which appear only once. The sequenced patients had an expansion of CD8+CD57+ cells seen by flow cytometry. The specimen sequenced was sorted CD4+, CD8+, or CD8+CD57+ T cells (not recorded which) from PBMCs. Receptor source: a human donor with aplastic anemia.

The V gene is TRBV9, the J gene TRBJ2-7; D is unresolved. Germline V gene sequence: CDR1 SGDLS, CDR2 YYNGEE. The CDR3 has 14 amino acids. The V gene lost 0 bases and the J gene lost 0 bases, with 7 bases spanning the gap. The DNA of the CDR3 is TGTGCCAGCAGCGTAGCCGACACCTCCTACGAGCAGTACTTC. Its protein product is CASSVADTSYEQYF.

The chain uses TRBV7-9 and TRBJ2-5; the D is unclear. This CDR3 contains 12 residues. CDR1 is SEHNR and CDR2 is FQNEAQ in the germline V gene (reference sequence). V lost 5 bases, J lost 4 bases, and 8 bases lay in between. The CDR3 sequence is CASSQRLETQYF. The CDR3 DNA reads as TGTGCCAGCAGCCAACGACTAGAGACCCAGTACTTC.

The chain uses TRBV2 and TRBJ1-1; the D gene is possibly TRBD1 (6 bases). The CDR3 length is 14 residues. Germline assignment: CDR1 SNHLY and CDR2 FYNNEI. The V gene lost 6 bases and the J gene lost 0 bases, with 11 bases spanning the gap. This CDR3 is CASRPTGLNTEAFF. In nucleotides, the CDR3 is TGTGCCAGCAGACCCACAGGGCTGAACACTGAAGCTTTCTTT.

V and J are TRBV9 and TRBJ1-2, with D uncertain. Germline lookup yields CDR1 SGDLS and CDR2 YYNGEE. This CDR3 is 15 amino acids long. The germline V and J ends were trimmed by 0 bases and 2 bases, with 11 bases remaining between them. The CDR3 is CASSVDPGSNYGYTF. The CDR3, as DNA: TGTGCCAGCAGCGTAGACCCGGGATCGAACTATGGCTACACCTTC.

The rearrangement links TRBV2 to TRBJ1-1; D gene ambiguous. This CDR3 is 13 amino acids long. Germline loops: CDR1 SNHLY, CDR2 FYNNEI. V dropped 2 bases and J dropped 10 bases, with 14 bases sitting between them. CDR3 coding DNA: TGTGCCAGCAGTGAATTTACGGATGGAGCAGCTTTCTTT. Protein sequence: CASSEFTDGAAFF.

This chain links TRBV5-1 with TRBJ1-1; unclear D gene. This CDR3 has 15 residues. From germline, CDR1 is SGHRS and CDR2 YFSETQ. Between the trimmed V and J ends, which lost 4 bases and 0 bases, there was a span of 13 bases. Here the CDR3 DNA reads TGCGCCAGCAGCCGACTCACCGGTCTGAACACTGAAGCTTTCTTT. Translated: CASSRLTGLNTEAFF.

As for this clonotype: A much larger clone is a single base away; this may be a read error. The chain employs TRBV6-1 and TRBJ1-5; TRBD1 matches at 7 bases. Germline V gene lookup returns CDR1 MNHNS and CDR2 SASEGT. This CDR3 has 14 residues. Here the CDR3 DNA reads TGTGACAGCAGTGAAGGGACAGACAATCAGCCCCAGCATTTT. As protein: CDSSEGTDNQPQHF.

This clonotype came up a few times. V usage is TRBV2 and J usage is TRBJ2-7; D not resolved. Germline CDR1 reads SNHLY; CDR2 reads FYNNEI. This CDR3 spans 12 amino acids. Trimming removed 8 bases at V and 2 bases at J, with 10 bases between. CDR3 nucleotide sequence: TGTGCCAGCGGGTACGAAACCTACGAGCAGTACTTC. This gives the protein CASGYETYEQYF.

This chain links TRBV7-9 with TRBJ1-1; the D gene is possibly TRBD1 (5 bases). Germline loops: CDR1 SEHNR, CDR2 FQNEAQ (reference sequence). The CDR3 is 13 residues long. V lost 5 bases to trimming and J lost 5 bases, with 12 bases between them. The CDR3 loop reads CASSLDEGTEAFF. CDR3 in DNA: TGTGCCAGCAGCCTGGACGAGGGGACTGAAGCTTTCTTT.

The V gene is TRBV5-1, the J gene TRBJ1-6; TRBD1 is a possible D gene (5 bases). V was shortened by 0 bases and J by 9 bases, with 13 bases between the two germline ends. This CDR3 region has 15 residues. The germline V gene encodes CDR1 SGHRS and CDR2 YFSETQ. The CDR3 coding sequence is TGCGCCAGCAGCTTGGAAGAGGGGTCGGGTTCACCCCTCCACTTT. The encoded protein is CASSLEEGSGSPLHF.

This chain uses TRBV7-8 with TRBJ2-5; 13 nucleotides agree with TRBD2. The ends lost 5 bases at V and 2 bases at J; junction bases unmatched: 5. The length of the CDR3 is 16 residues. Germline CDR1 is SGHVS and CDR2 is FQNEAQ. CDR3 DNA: TGTGCCAGCAGCGAAGGACTAGCGGGGGTACAAGAGACCCAGTACTTC. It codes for CASSEGLAGVQETQYF.

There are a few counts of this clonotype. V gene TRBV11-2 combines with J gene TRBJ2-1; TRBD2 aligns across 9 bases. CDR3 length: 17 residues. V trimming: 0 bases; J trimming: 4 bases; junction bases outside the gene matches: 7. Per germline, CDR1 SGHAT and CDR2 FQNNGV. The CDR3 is CASSLESLAGRYNEQFF. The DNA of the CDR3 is TGTGCCAGCAGCTTAGAAAGTCTAGCGGGGAGATACAATGAGCAGTTCTTC. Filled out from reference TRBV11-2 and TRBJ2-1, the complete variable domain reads EAGVAQSPRYKIIEKRQSVAFWCNPISGHATLYWYQQILGQGPKLLIQFQNNGVVDDSQLPKDRFSAERLKGVDSTLKIQPAKLEDSAVYLCASSLESLAGRYNEQFFGPGTRLTVL.

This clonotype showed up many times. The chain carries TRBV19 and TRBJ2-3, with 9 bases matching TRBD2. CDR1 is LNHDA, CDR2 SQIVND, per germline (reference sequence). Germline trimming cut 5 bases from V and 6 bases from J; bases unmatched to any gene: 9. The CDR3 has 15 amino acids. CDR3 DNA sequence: TGTGCCAGTAGTCCGGGACTAGCCTTTTGGGATACGCAGTATTTT. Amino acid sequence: CASSPGLAFWDTQYF.

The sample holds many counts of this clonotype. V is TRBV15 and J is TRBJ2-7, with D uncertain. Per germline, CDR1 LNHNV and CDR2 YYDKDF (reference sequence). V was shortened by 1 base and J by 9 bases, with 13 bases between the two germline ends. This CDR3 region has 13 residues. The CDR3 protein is CATSRARGGGQYF. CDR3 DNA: TGTGCCACCAGCAGAGCTCGCGGCGGCGGGCAGTACTTC. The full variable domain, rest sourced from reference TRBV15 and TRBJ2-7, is DAMVIQNPRYQVTQFGKPVTLSCSQTLNHNVMYWYQQKSSQAPKLLFHYYDKDFNNEADTPDNFQSRRPNTSFCFLDIRSPGLGDTAMYLCATSRARGGGQYFGPGTRLTVT.

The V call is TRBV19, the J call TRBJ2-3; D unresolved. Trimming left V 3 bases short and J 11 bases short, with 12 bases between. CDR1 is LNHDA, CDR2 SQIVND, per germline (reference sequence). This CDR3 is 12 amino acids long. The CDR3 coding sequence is TGTGCCAGTAGTATGGGTTACAATGAGCAGTATTTT. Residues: CASSMGYNEQYF.

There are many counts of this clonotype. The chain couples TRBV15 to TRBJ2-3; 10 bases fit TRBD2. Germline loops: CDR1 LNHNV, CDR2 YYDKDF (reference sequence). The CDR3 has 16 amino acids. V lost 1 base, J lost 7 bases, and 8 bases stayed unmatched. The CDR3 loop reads CATSRVGGTSVYTQYF. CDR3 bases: TGTGCCACCAGCAGAGTGGGCGGGACTAGCGTGTATACGCAGTATTTT.